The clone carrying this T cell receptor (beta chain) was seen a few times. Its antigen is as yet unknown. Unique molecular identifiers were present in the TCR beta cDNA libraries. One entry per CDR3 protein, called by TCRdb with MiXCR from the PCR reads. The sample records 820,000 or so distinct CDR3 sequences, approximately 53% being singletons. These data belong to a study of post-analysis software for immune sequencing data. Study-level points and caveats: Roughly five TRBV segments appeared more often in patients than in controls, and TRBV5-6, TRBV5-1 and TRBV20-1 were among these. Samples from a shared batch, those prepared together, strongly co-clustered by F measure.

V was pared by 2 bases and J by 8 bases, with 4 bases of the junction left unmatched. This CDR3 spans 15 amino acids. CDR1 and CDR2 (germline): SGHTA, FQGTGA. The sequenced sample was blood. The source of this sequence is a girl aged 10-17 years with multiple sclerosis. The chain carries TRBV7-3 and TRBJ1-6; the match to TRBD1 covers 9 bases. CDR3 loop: CASSLGRQGDSPLHF. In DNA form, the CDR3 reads TGTGCCAGCAGCTTAGGGAGACAGGGGGATTCACCCCTCCACTTT. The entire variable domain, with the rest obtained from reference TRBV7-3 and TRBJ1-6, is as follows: GAGVSQTPSNKVTEKGKYVELRCDPISGHTALYWYRQSLGQGPEFLIYFQGTGAADDSGLPNDRFFAVRPEGSVSTLKIQRTERGDSAVYLCASSLGRQGDSPLHFGNGTRLTVT.